Included here is one T cell receptor beta chain sequence, with context. These data come from a study of technical replicates of blood from several donors. This CDR3 has 14 residues. The V end lost 2 bases, the J end lost 5 bases, and 13 bases lay between the germline ends. Germline CDR1 is SGHVS and CDR2 is FQNEAQ. Clones were sequenced by immunoSEQ multiplex PCR, and TCRdb holds only the in-frame ones, with some missing. The sample has roughly 62,000 clones; 91% are singletons. V and J are TRBV7-8 and TRBJ2-7; maybe TRBD1 (5 bases). Source material: PBMCs. The sequence derives from a human donor in good health. Some clones in this sample may be carry-over from other donors' samples. The CDR3 here is CASSLSRQGHEQYF. As DNA, the CDR3 is TGTGCCAGCAGCTTATCGAGGCAGGGCCACGAGCAGTACTTC.